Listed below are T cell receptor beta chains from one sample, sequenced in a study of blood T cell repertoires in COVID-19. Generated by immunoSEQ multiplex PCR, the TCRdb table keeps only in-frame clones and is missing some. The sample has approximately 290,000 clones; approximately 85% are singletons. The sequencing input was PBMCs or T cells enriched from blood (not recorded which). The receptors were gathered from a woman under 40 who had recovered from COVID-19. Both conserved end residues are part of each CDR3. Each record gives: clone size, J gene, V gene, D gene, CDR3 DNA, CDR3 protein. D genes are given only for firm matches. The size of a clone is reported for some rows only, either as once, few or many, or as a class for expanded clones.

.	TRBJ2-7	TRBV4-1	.	TGCGCCAGCAGCCAAGGACAGGACCTCTCCTACGAGCAGTACTTC	CASSQGQDLSYEQYF
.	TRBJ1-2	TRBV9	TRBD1	TGTGCCAGCAGCGTCCTGGGACAGGGAAAAGGCTACACCTTC	CASSVLGQGKGYTF
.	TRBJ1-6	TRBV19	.	TGTGCCAGTGTAGCAGACTCCTATAATTCACCCCTCCACTTT	CASVADSYNSPLHF
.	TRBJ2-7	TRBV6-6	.	TGTGCCAGCAGCCGACAAGCCTCCTACGAGCAGTACTTC	CASSRQASYEQYF
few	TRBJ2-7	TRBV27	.	TGTGCCACCGGGGTCGGCCCCTACGAGCAGTACTTC	CATGVGPYEQYF
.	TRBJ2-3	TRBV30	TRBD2	TGTGCCTGGAGGACTAGCGGGGTGGATACGCAGTATTTT	CAWRTSGVDTQYF
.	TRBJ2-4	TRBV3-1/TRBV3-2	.	TGTGCCAGCAGCCAAGAGAACAGAGAGGGTTTGGAAAACATTCAGTACTTC	CASSQENREGLENIQYF
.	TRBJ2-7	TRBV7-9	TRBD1	TGTGCCAGCAGCCAGACAGGGTATCTTCAGTCCTACGAGCAGTACTTC	CASSQTGYLQSYEQYF
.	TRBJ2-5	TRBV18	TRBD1	TGTGCCAGCTCACCGACAGGGCAGGGGATGCTGACCCAGTACTTC	CASSPTGQGMLTQYF
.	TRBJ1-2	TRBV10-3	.	TGTGCCATCAGTGAGTCTCTTCACTATGGCTACACCTTC	CAISESLHYGYTF
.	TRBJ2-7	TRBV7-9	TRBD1	TGTGCCAGCAGCCGGGCGGGACAGGGCCATAAAAACGAGCAGTACTTC	CASSRAGQGHKNEQYF
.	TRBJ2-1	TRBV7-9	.	TGTGCCAGCATCCAGGGGACTATAGGGGGGAATGAGCAGTTCTTC	CASIQGTIGGNEQFF
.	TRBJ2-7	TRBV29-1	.	TGCAGCGTTGTGATGTGGGGCCTTTCCTACGAGCAGTACTTC	CSVVMWGLSYEQYF
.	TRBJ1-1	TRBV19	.	TGTGCCAGTAGTTCCCTCTGGAGGGGTGGCCCCACTGAAGCTTTCTTT	CASSSLWRGGPTEAFF
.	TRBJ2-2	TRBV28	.	TGTGCCAGCAGTCCCCACAGCACCGGGGAGCTGTTTTTT	CASSPHSTGELFF
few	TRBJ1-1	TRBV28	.	TGTGCCAGCAGTTTAGCGGCAGGGGAAGCTTTCTTT	CASSLAAGEAFF
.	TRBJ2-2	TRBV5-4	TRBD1	TGTGCCAGCAGCTTGGCCCGGACAGGCACAGGTTACACCGGGGAGCTGTTTTTT	CASSLARTGTGYTGELFF
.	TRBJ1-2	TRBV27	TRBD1	TGTGCCAGCAGTTTCCGGACAGGGGGATATGGCTACACCTTC	CASSFRTGGYGYTF
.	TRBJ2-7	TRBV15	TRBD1	TGTGCCACCAGCAGGGACAGGGTGGAGAACTACGAGCAGTACTTC	CATSRDRVENYEQYF
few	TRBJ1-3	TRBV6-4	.	TGTGCCAGCGGCCCTGCCCGCGGCACGACTTTCTCTGGAAACACCATATATTTT	CASGPARGTTFSGNTIYF
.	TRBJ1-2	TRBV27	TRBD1	TGTGCCAGCAGCCCGGACAGGGGAAACTATGGCTACACCTTC	CASSPDRGNYGYTF
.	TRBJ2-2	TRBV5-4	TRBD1	TGTGCCAGCAGCAAGAGTACGGGACAGGGGGGAACCGGGGAGCTGTTTTTT	CASSKSTGQGGTGELFF
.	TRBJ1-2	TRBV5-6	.	TGTGCCAGCAGCTGGGGACGGGGGACCTATGGCTACACCTTC	CASSWGRGTYGYTF
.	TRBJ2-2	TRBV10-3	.	TGTGCCATCAGTGCCAGGGAGAACACCGGGGAGCTGTTTTTT	CAISARENTGELFF
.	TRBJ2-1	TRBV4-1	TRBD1	TGCGCCAGCGCCCTCGACGGGACAGCCTACAATGAGCAGTTCTTC	CASALDGTAYNEQFF
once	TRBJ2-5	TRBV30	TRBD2	TGTGCCTGGAGTGTCATGTCTAGCGGGGAAGAGACCCAGTACTTC	CAWSVMSSGEETQYF
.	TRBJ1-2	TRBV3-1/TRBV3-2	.	TGTGCCAGCAGCCAGGTACAGGGAAAAGATGGCTACACCTTC	CASSQVQGKDGYTF
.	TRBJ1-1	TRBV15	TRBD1	TGTGCCACCAGCAGAGTTTGGACAGGGAACACTGAAGCTTTCTTT	CATSRVWTGNTEAFF
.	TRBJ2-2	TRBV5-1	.	TGCGCCAGCAGCTTGGTACTAGGGGGAAACGGGGAGCTGTTTTTT	CASSLVLGGNGELFF
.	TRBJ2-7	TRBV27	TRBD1	TGTGCCAGCAGGACGACAGGGGGCAGGTTGCAGTACTTC	CASRTTGGRLQYF
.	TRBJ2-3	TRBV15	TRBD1	TGTGCCACCAGCAGCGACAGGGGCGGTACGCAGTATTTT	CATSSDRGGTQYF
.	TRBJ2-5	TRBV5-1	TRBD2	TGCGCCAGCAGCTCCCTAGGGACTAGCGGGCAAGAGACCCAGTACTTC	CASSSLGTSGQETQYF
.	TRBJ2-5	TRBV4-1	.	TGCGCCAGCAGCCAAGATCTACGGGGGTTGGAGACCCAGTACTTC	CASSQDLRGLETQYF
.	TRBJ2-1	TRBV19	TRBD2	TGTGCCAGTAGTATAGAGGCTAGCGGCCGTTCCCAGTTCTTC	CASSIEASGRSQFF
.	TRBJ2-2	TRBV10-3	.	TGTGCCATCACCGGGGACATATTGAACACCGGGGAGCTGTTTTTT	CAITGDILNTGELFF
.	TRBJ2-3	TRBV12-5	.	TGTGCTAGTGGCACCGGACTCAGCACAGATACGCAGTATTTT	CASGTGLSTDTQYF
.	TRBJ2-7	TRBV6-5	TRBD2	TGTGCCACCGCCCGGGGGGAGCTCTACGAGCAGTACTTC	CATARGELYEQYF
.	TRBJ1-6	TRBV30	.	TGTGCCTGGAGTGTACTCAGGGTGGATTCACCCCTCCACTTT	CAWSVLRVDSPLHF
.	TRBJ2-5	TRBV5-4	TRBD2	TGTGCCAGCAGCCACCCCGGGGGGGATGGAGAGACCCAGTACTTC	CASSHPGGDGETQYF
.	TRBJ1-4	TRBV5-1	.	TGCGCCAGCAGCCTGAGGAGGGGAAATGAAAAACTGTTTTTT	CASSLRRGNEKLFF
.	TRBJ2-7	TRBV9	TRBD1	TGTGCCAGCAGCGTAGTGGACAGGGGGGGCGAGCAGTACTTC	CASSVVDRGGEQYF
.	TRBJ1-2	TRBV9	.	TGTGCCAGCAGTTTGCTTCCTGTTCCCGGGACAAGAGGAGTTAACTATGGCTACACCTTC	CASSLLPVPGTRGVNYGYTF
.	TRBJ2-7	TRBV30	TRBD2	TGTGCCTGGAGGGGGAAGCGGGGGAGGCGCTCCTACGAGCAGTACTTC	CAWRGKRGRRSYEQYF
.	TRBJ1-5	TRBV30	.	TGTGCCTGGAGTGTCGGGAGGACACCAAATCAGCCCCAGCATTTT	CAWSVGRTPNQPQHF
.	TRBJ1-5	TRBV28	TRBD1	TGTGCCAGCAGCAAACAGGGGGGATATCAGCCCCAGCATTTT	CASSKQGGYQPQHF
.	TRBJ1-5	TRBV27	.	TGTGCCAGCAGTTCCTCCGCGGTCTCATTCGGAAAGCCCCAGCATTTT	CASSSSAVSFGKPQHF
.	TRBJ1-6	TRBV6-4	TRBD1	TGTGCCAGCAGTGACCCTGACCAGGGGGAAAGAAATTCACCCCTCCACTTT	CASSDPDQGERNSPLHF
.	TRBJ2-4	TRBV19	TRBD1	TGTGCCAGTAGAGCCTTGAGGGGGCGCATGGCCAAAAACATTCAGTACTTC	CASRALRGRMAKNIQYF
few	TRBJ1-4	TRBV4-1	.	TGCGCCAGCAGCCATCCGTATGAAAAACTGTTTTTT	CASSHPYEKLFF
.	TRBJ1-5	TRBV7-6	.	TGTGCCAGCAGCTTAGGGCAGGGCAATCAGCCCCAGCATTTT	CASSLGQGNQPQHF
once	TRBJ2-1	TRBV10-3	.	TGTGCCATCAGTAGGGGGGGCAATGAGCAGTTCTTC	CAISRGGNEQFF